These T cell receptor beta chains were read from a single sample in a study of T cells after posttransplantation cyclophosphamide. Assay used: immunoSEQ multiplex PCR; TCRdb lists only in-frame clones, some missing. The sample holds 40,000 to 55,000 clones, and no clone turns up only once. The specimen was PBMCs. These receptors originate from a man aged 40-50 years in good health, CMV-negative, and a related stem cell transplant donor. Both conserved end residues are part of each CDR3. A D gene is named only where the DNA matches it firmly. Only part of the rows carry a size: once, few, many, or a class if the clone is expanded.

size | J | D | V | DNA | CDR3
many | TRBJ2-7 | - | TRBV29-1 | TGCAGCGTTGGGTCGTCGACAGGACGGGACGAGCAGTACTTC | CSVGSSTGRDEQYF
many | TRBJ1-1 | - | TRBV28 | TGTGCCAGCAGTTCGCAGGATCTCACTGAAGCTTTCTTT | CASSSQDLTEAFF
many | TRBJ1-2 | TRBD1 | TRBV18 | TGTGCCAGCTCACCACGACTCGTCACGGGACAGGGAGTTGAGGGCTACACCTTC | CASSPRLVTGQGVEGYTF
many | TRBJ1-3 | - | TRBV7-9 | TGTGCCAGCAGCATCGGGGGGCCGGGGACCTACTCTGGAAACACCATATATTTT | CASSIGGPGTYSGNTIYF
few | TRBJ2-7 | - | TRBV6-5 | TGTGCCAGCAGCGTCGGTCTAGCTGGCTACGAGCAGTACTTC | CASSVGLAGYEQYF
few | TRBJ2-5 | TRBD2 | TRBV11-2 | TGTGCCAGCAGCCGAGGACTAGCGGGAGTGGGAGAGACCCAGTACTTC | CASSRGLAGVGETQYF
many | TRBJ1-1 | TRBD1 | TRBV28 | TGTGCCAGCATAAGTTGGACAGGGATAACTGAAGCTTTCTTT | CASISWTGITEAFF
many | TRBJ1-2 | - | TRBV30 | TGTGCCTCACGACCGAGACTCGGGGAGGCCTATGGCTACACCTTC | CASRPRLGEAYGYTF
many | TRBJ2-1 | TRBD2 | TRBV7-9 | TGTGCCAGCAGCTCGAAGGGACTAGCGGACTACAATGAGCAGTTCTTC | CASSSKGLADYNEQFF
many | TRBJ1-2 | - | TRBV7-9 | TGTGCCAGCAGCCGTCGGGGGGCTTCGGACTATGGCTACACCTTC | CASSRRGASDYGYTF
many | TRBJ1-2 | - | TRBV7-2 | TGTGCCAGCAGCCCAAGCGGGGCGTCGGGCTATGGCTACACCTTC | CASSPSGASGYGYTF
many | TRBJ1-2 | - | TRBV7-9 | TGTGCCAGCAGCTCAACAGCTGCTAACTATGGCTACACCTTC | CASSSTAANYGYTF
many | TRBJ2-2 | TRBD2 | TRBV28 | TGTGCCAGCAGTTTAATACCGGGGGGTTACACCGGGGAGCTGTTTTTT | CASSLIPGGYTGELFF
- | TRBJ2-7 | - | TRBV9 | TGTGCCAGCAGCGTAGGGACAGCCTACGAGCAGTACTTC | CASSVGTAYEQYF
many | TRBJ1-1 | - | TRBV27 | TGTGCCAGCAGGGACTCGCGGGGGCAGGGGTACACTGAAGCTTTCTTT | CASRDSRGQGYTEAFF
many | TRBJ2-5 | - | TRBV5-1 | TGCGCCAGCAGCTTGTTACGGGGAGAAGAGACCCAGTACTTC | CASSLLRGEETQYF
many | TRBJ2-3 | - | TRBV6-1 | TGTGCCAGCATCAGAAGGGGGACGCAGTATTTT | CASIRRGTQYF
many | TRBJ1-5 | - | TRBV28 | TGTGCCAGCAGGACTGACCGATTGGGGGCCGCTTATCAGCCCCAGCATTTT | CASRTDRLGAAYQPQHF
many | TRBJ1-2 | - | TRBV6-5 | TGTGCCAGCTCCGATTGGAGGGGATCGGGAGGCTACACCTTC | CASSDWRGSGGYTF
many | TRBJ2-1 | - | TRBV5-4 | TGTGCCAGCAGCTTGATAAATGAGCAGTTCTTC | CASSLINEQFF
many | TRBJ1-1 | TRBD1 | TRBV6-5 | TGTGCCAGCAATTACAGGGGAACGGACGCTGAAGCTTTCTTT | CASNYRGTDAEAFF
many | TRBJ1-4 | - | TRBV13 | TGTGCCAGCAGCTCCCAAGGGGTGGGAAATGAAAAACTGTTTTTT | CASSSQGVGNEKLFF
many | TRBJ2-3 | TRBD2 | TRBV27 | TGTGCCAGCAGTTTTGTAGCGGGAGGGCGGAGCACAGATACGCAGTATTTT | CASSFVAGGRSTDTQYF
many | TRBJ1-1 | TRBD1 | TRBV19 | TGTGCCAGTTTCCCGGACAGGAGAAGGGAGAACACTGAAGCTTTCTTT | CASFPDRRRENTEAFF
many | TRBJ2-7 | - | TRBV6-1 | TGTGCCAGCAGTATACGGGATTCCTACGAGCAGTACTTC | CASSIRDSYEQYF
many | TRBJ2-5 | - | TRBV28 | TGTGCCAGCAGGCCCCCGGCAGGGGTGCTCCAAGAGACCCAGTACTTC | CASRPPAGVLQETQYF
many | TRBJ2-1 | TRBD2 | TRBV15 | TGTGCCACCAGCATGGGACTAGCGGGATTGGATGAGCAGTTCTTC | CATSMGLAGLDEQFF
many | TRBJ2-5 | TRBD1 | TRBV6-5 | TGTGCCAGCAGTTACCACACAGGGGAACGGGAGACCCAGTACTTC | CASSYHTGERETQYF
many | TRBJ2-1 | - | TRBV27 | TGTGCCAGCAGCCGGAGCTCCTACAATGAGCAGTTCTTC | CASSRSSYNEQFF
many | TRBJ2-3 | TRBD2 | TRBV27 | TGTGCCAGCAGTTTTTTCGCGGGAGAGGGCGATACGCAGTATTTT | CASSFFAGEGDTQYF
- | TRBJ2-1 | - | TRBV6-5 | TGTGCCAGCAGTTTGAGAGGCAATGAGCAGTTCTTC | CASSLRGNEQFF
many | TRBJ2-2 | TRBD2 | TRBV19 | TGTGCCAGTACTCCCGGACTAGCCGACACCGGGGAGCTGTTTTTT | CASTPGLADTGELFF
many | TRBJ2-7 | TRBD2 | TRBV10-1 | TGCGCCAGCAGTGAGTCCCGTCTAGCGGGATTCCACGAGCAGTACTTC | CASSESRLAGFHEQYF
few | TRBJ1-6 | TRBD1 | TRBV4-3 | TGCGCCAGCAGCCAATCACGGGACAGTCTTAATTCACCCCTCCACTTT | CASSQSRDSLNSPLHF
many | TRBJ2-2 | - | TRBV6-6 | TGTGCCAGCACCCTCGGACAGAACACCGGGGAGCTGTTTTTT | CASTLGQNTGELFF
many | TRBJ2-1 | - | TRBV7-2 | TGTGCCAGCAGCTTAGTGGCCCCACTCAGCGATGAGCAGTTCTTC | CASSLVAPLSDEQFF
many | TRBJ2-7 | - | TRBV19 | TGTGCCAGTAGTAGTGGTGGAGCGAGCTCCTACGAGCAGTACTTC | CASSSGGASSYEQYF
many | TRBJ2-7 | - | TRBV28 | TGTGCCAGCAGTAGAGACTCGAGGGTGTACGAGCAGTACTTC | CASSRDSRVYEQYF
many | TRBJ2-2 | TRBD1 | TRBV6-4 | TGTGCCAGCCGGGACAGGGCTCCCGACACCGGGGAGCTGTTTTTT | CASRDRAPDTGELFF
many | TRBJ2-1 | TRBD1 | TRBV5-1 | TGCGCCAGCAGCACCAGGACAGGGAGTTTCACCTACAATGAGCAGTTCTTC | CASSTRTGSFTYNEQFF
many | TRBJ2-7 | TRBD1 | TRBV19 | TGTGCCAGTACCCCACGTCCCGACAGGGGTTACGAGCAGTACTTC | CASTPRPDRGYEQYF
many | TRBJ2-7 | TRBD1 | TRBV5-6 | TGTGCCAGCAGCTTACCGGGACAGTCCTACGAGCAGTACTTC | CASSLPGQSYEQYF